Described below is a single T cell receptor beta chain sequence and its context. Its antigen remains unknown. This sample was taken from a study of T cell responses to AZD1222 COVID-19 vaccine. V trimming: 5 bases; J trimming: 16 bases; junction bases outside the gene matches: 7. The CDR3 loop spans 11 amino acids. Germline CDR1 MNHEY, CDR2 SVGEGT. General study findings and limits: Once two AZD1222 doses were given, Spike-specific TCR breadth and depth went up.

Sequencing was performed with immunoSEQ multiplex PCR; in TCRdb, only in-frame clones are kept and a portion is missing. The sample contains over 95,000 clones, around 88% of which appear only once. The sequencing used peripheral blood, collected 28 days after the second AZD1222 dose. This receptor was identified in an adult who received the AZD1222 COVID-19 vaccine. The chain recombines TRBV6-2 or TRBV6-3 with TRBJ1-4, with 7 bases matching TRBD1. In DNA, the CDR3 is TGTGCCAGCAGTCAGGGGGTAAATCGGTTTTTT. Translating gives CASSQGVNRFF.